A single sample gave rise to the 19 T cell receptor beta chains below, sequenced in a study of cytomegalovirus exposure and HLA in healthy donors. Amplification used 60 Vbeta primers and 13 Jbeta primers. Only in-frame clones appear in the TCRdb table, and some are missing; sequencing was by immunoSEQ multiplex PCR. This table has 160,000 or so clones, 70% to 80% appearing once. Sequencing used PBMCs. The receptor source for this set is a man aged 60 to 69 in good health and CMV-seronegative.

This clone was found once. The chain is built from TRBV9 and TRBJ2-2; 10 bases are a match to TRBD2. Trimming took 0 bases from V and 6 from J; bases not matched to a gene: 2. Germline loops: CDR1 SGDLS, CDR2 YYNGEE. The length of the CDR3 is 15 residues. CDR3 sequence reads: CASSVVSGRAGELFF. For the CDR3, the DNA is TGTGCCAGCAGCGTAGTGAGCGGGAGGGCCGGGGAGCTGTTTTTT.

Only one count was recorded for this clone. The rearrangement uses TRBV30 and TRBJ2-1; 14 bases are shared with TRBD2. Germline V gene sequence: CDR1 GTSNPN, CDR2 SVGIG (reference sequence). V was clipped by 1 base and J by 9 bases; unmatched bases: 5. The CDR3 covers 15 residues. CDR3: CAWSEGLAGVGEQFF. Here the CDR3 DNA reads TGTGCCTGGAGTGAGGGACTAGCGGGAGTTGGTGAGCAGTTCTTC.

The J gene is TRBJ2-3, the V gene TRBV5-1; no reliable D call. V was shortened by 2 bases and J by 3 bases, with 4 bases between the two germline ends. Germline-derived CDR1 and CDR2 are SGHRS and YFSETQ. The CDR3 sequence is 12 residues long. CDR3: CASSFNTDTQYF. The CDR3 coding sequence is TGCGCCAGCAGCTTTAATACAGATACGCAGTATTTT.

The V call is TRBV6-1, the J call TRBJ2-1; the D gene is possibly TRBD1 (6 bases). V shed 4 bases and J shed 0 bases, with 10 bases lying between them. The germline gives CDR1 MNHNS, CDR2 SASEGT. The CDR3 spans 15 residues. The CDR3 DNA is TGTGCCAGCAGTGCGGACAGTAGCTCCTACAATGAGCAGTTCTTC. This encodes CASSADSSSYNEQFF.

CDR3 sequence: CASSPEQGFGETQYF. CDR3 in DNA: TGTGCCAGCTCCCCTGAACAGGGATTTGGAGAGACCCAGTACTTC. The genes are TRBV18 and TRBJ2-5; possibly TRBD1 for D (6 bases). CDR3 length equals 15 residues. CDR1 KGHSH and CDR2 LQKENI come from the germline V gene. Trimming removed 6 bases at V and 4 bases at J, with 18 bases between. Filled out from reference TRBV18 and TRBJ2-5, the complete variable domain reads NAGVMQNPRHLVRRRGQEARLRCSPMKGHSHVYWYRQLPEEGLKFMVYLQKENIIDESGMPKERFSAEFPKEGPSILRIQQVVRGDSAAYFCASSPEQGFGETQYFGPGTRLLVL.

CDR3 protein: CASSYKAGPSTDTQYF. CDR3 in DNA: TGTGCCAGCAGTTACAAGGCGGGACCTAGCACAGATACGCAGTATTTT. This chain uses TRBV6-5 with TRBJ2-3; D is possibly TRBD2 (6 bases). Germline CDR1 reads MNHEY; CDR2 reads SVGAGI. CDR3 length: 16 residues. V gave up 2 bases and J gave up 0 bases, with 12 bases separating them.

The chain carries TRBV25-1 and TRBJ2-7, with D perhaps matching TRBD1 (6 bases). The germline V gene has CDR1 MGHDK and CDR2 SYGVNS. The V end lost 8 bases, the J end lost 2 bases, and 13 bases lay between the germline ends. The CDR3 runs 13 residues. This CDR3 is CASGQPLTYEQYF. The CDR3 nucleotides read TGTGCCAGCGGACAGCCCTTAACCTACGAGCAGTACTTC.

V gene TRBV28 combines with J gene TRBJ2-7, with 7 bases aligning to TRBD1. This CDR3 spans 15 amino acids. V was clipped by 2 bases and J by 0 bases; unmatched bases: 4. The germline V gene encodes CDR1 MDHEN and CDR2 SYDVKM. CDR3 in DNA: TGTGCCAGCAGTTTAGGAGCAGGGGGCTCCTACGAGCAGTACTTC. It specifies CASSLGAGGSYEQYF.

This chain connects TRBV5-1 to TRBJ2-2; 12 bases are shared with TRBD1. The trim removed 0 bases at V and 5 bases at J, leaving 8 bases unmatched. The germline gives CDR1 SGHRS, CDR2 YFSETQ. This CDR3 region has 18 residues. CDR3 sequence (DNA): TGCGCCAGCAGCTTGGAGGGACAGGGGGCGTTCAAAACCGGGGAGCTGTTTTTT. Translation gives CASSLEGQGAFKTGELFF.

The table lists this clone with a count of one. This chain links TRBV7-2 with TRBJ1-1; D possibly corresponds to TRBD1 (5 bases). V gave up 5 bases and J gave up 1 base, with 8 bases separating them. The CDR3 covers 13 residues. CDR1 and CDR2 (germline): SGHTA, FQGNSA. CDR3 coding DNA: TGTGCCAGCAGCGGACACCAGAACACTGAAGCTTTCTTT. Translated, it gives CASSGHQNTEAFF. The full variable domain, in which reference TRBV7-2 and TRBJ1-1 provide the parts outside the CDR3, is GAGVSQSPSNKVTEKGKDVELRCDPISGHTALYWYRQSLGQGLEFLIYFQGNSAPDKSGLPSDRFSAERTGGSVSTLTIQRTQQEDSAVYLCASSGHQNTEAFFGQGTRLTVV.

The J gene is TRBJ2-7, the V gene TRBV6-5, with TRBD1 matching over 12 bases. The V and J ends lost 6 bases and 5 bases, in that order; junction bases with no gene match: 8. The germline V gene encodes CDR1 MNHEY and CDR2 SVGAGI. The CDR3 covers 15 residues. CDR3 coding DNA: TGTGCCAGCAGAAGGCAAGGGACAGGGGGCCACGAGCAGTACTTC. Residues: CASRRQGTGGHEQYF.

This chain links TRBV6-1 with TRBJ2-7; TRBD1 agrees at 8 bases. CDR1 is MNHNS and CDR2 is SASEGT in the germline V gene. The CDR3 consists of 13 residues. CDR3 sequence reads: CAGGRGPSYEQYF. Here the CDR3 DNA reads TGTGCGGGGGGCAGGGGGCCTTCCTACGAGCAGTACTTC.

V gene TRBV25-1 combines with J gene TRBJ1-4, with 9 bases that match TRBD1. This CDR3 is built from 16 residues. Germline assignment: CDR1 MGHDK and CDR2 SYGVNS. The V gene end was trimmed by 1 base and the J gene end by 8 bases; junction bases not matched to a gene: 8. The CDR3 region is CASSEWSDRGKEKLFF. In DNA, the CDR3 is TGTGCCAGCAGTGAATGGTCTGACAGGGGGAAGGAAAAACTGTTTTTT.

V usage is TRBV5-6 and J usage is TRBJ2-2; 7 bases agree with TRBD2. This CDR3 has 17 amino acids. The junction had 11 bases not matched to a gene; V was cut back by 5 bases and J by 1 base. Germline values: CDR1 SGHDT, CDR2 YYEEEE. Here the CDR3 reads CASRRFRRGGNTGELFF. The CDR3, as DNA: TGTGCCAGCAGACGATTTAGGCGCGGGGGGAACACCGGGGAGCTGTTTTTT.

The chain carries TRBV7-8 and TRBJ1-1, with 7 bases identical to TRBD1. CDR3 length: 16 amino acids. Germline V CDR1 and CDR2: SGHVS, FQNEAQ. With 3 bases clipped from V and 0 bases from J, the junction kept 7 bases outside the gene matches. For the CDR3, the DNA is TGTGCCAGCAGCTTTTCAGGGGGGACCGTGAACACTGAAGCTTTCTTT. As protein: CASSFSGGTVNTEAFF.

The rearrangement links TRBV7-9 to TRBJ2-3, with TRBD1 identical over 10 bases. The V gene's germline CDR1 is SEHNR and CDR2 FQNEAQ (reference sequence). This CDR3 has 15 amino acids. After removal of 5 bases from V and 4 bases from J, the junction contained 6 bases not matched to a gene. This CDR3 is CASSLRGQGSDTQYF. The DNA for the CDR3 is TGTGCCAGCAGCCTAAGGGGACAGGGGTCAGATACGCAGTATTTT.

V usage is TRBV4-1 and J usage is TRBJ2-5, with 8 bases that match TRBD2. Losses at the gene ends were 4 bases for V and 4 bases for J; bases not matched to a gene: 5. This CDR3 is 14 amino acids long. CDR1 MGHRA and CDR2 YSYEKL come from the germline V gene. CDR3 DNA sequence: TGCGCCAGCAGCCCACCAGCGGGGGTAGAGACCCAGTACTTC. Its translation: CASSPPAGVETQYF.

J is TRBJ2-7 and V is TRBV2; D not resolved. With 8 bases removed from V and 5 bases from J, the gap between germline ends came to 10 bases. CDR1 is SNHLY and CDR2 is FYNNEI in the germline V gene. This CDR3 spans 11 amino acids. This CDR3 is CASEDIDEQYF. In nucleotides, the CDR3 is TGTGCCAGCGAAGACATAGACGAGCAGTACTTC.

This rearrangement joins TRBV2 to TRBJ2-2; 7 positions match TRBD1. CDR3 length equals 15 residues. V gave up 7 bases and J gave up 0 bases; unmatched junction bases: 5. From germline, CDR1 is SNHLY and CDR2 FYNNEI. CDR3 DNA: TGTGCCAGCAAACTTCAGGGGGCGAACACCGGGGAGCTGTTTTTT. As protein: CASKLQGANTGELFF.